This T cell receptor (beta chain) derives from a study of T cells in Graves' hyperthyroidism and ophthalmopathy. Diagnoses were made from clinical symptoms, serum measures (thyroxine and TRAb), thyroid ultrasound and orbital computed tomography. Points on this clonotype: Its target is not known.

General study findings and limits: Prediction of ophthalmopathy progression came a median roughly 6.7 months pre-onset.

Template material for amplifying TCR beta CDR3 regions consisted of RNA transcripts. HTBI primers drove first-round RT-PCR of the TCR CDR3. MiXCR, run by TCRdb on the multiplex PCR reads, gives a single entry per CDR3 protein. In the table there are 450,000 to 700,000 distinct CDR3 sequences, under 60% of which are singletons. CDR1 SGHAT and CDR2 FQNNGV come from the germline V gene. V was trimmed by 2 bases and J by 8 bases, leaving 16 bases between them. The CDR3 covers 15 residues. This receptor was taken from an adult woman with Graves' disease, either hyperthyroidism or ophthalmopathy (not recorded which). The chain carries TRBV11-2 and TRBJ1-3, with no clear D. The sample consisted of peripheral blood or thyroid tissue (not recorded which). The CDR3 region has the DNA TGTGCCAGCAGCTTACAGGCAGACTATGGCTACACCATATATTTT. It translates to CASSLQADYGYTIYF. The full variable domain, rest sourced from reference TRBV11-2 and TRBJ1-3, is EAGVAQSPRYKIIEKRQSVAFWCNPISGHATLYWYQQILGQGPKLLIQFQNNGVVDDSQLPKDRFSAERLKGVDSTLKIQPAKLEDSAVYLCASSLQADYGYTIYFGEGSWLTVV.